Described below is a single T cell receptor (beta chain) sequence and its context. As yet, its antigen is unknown. The record originates from a study of OX40 agonist ivuxolimab in advanced cancers. The study's findings and limits: Among patients with partial responses at 0.1-3.0 mg/kg, clonal expansion was among the lowest.

Sequencing was performed with immunoSEQ multiplex PCR; in TCRdb, only in-frame clones are kept and a portion is missing. The data contain around 150,000 clones, roughly nine tenths of them seen just once; the ten biggest clones take up 0.95% to 1.4%. Looked up from germline, CDR1 is KGHSH and CDR2 is LQKENI. The CDR3 spans 14 residues. The V and J ends lost 3 bases and 3 bases respectively, with 9 bases between them. Sequenced material: CD4+ or CD8+ T cells sorted from blood, taken in a trial of the OX40 agonist ivuxolimab. The sequence was collected from an adult with an advanced solid tumor such as melanoma, head and neck, liver or kidney cancer. The chain combines TRBV18 with TRBJ1-5; TRBD1 is a possible D gene (5 bases). CDR3 coding DNA: TGTGCCAGCTCACCGGGCAGGGACAATCAGCCCCAGCATTTT. It specifies CASSPGRDNQPQHF.